Following are 14 T cell receptor beta chains from one sample sequenced in a study of blood T cell repertoires in COVID-19. Assay used: immunoSEQ multiplex PCR; TCRdb lists only in-frame clones, some missing. The sample consists of about 120,000 clones, approximately 82% of them appearing once. Sequences were obtained from peripheral blood. These receptors came from a man aged 55-75 years with acute or convalescent COVID-19.

V and J are TRBV6-5 and TRBJ1-1; 7 bases agree with TRBD1. The junction had 9 bases not matched to a gene; V was cut back by 5 bases and J by 3 bases. Germline CDR1 MNHEY, CDR2 SVGAGI. The CDR3 contains 15 residues. The CDR3 is CASSMGQRVDTEAFF. The DNA for the CDR3 is TGTGCCAGCAGTATGGGACAGCGGGTGGACACTGAAGCTTTCTTT.

The sample holds one count of this clone. This chain connects TRBV5-1 to TRBJ2-3; D is perhaps TRBD2 (6 bases). The CDR3 loop spans 16 amino acids. CDR1 and CDR2 from the germline V gene are SGHRS and YFSETQ. The germline V and J ends were trimmed by 2 bases and 2 bases, with 15 bases remaining between them. The DNA of the CDR3 is TGCGCCAGCAGCTTAAACCAGGGACTTTACACAGATACGCAGTATTTT. This codes for CASSLNQGLYTDTQYF.

The chain couples TRBV19 to TRBJ1-1; unclear D gene. This CDR3 is built from 15 residues. The germline V gene has CDR1 LNHDA and CDR2 SQIVND (reference sequence). The germline V and J ends were trimmed by 1 base and 1 base, with 10 bases remaining between them. CDR3 bases: TGTGCCAGTAGTATAGGACCGGGAAAGAACACTGAAGCTTTCTTT. Its protein product is CASSIGPGKNTEAFF.

The rearrangement links TRBV20-1 to TRBJ2-1, with 7 nucleotides matching TRBD2. The CDR3 extends over 17 amino acids. The J segment lost 1 base and the V segment lost 3 bases, leaving 12 bases of the junction unmatched. Germline-derived CDR1 and CDR2 are DFQATT and SNEGSKA (reference sequence). CDR3 sequence (DNA): TGCAGTGCTAGTACCCTAGCGGATTTAAATTCCTACAATGAGCAGTTCTTC. Translating gives CSASTLADLNSYNEQFF.

The chain recombines TRBV24-1 with TRBJ1-2; D might be TRBD1 (5 bases). This CDR3 is built from 11 residues. Trimming removed 3 bases from V and 7 bases from J, with 5 bases in between. CDR1 and CDR2 from the germline V gene are KGHDR and SFDVKD. CDR3 loop: CATSDRGGYTF. In nucleotides, the CDR3 is TGTGCCACCAGTGATAGGGGTGGCTACACCTTC.

This clone has only a few counts. This chain uses TRBV2 with TRBJ1-6; possible D gene TRBD1, 6 bases. This CDR3 region has 15 residues. Per the germline V gene, CDR1 is SNHLY and CDR2 is FYNNEI. Deletions cut 1 base from V and 11 bases from J, with 15 bases between. CDR3 loop: CASSEVDSSYTPLHF. The DNA for the CDR3 is TGTGCCAGCAGTGAAGTGGACAGTAGTTATACACCCCTCCACTTT.

The CDR3, as DNA: TGTGCCAGCAGTTTAAATTTCGGGGCAGGGGGCACGGAGACCCAGTACTTC. It encodes CASSLNFGAGGTETQYF. This chain uses TRBV27 with TRBJ2-5; 8 bases line up with TRBD1. The CDR3 length is 17 residues. The germline V gene has CDR1 MNHEY and CDR2 SMNVEV (reference sequence). The trim removed 2 bases at V and 5 bases at J, leaving 13 bases unmatched.

The V and J genes are TRBV18 and TRBJ2-5, with TRBD1 matching over 9 bases. The CDR3 has 17 amino acids. With 2 bases clipped from V and 5 bases from J, the junction kept 12 bases outside the gene matches. Germline CDR1 reads KGHSH; CDR2 reads LQKENI. CDR3 DNA: TGTGCCAGCTCACCAGGACAGGGGAGAGGGATACGGGAGACCCAGTACTTC. Translation gives CASSPGQGRGIRETQYF.

Only a few counts were recorded for this clone. The V call is TRBV9, the J call TRBJ2-7, with a possible D match to TRBD2 (5 bases). Trimming stripped 1 base from V and 1 base from J, with 15 bases between. The CDR3 sequence is 16 residues long. CDR1 SGDLS and CDR2 YYNGEE come from the germline V gene. The CDR3 loop is CASSVLAGGGSYEQYF. The DNA of the CDR3 is TGTGCCAGCAGCGTATTAGCTGGAGGCGGTTCCTACGAGCAGTACTTC.

This clone came up a few times. V gene TRBV2 combines with J gene TRBJ2-2, with D tentatively TRBD1 (6 bases). Germline loops: CDR1 SNHLY, CDR2 FYNNEI. Trimming stripped 7 bases from V and 1 base from J, with 13 bases between. The CDR3 covers 15 residues. The chain's CDR3 is CASTYGGMNTGELFF. The CDR3 nucleotides are TGTGCCAGCACCTATGGGGGCATGAACACCGGGGAGCTGTTTTTT.

V usage is TRBV19 and J usage is TRBJ2-3, with 10 bases identical to TRBD2. The trim removed 7 bases at V and 2 bases at J, leaving 6 bases unmatched. In germline, CDR1 is LNHDA, CDR2 SQIVND (reference sequence). The CDR3 contains 15 residues. The CDR3 DNA reads as TGTGCCAGTAATCCTAGCGGGAGTATCACAGATACGCAGTATTTT. Residues: CASNPSGSITDTQYF.

V and J are TRBV30 and TRBJ1-1; tentatively, D is TRBD1 (5 bases). The V gene lost 7 bases and the J gene lost 1 base, with 10 bases spanning the gap. This CDR3 contains 12 residues. Germline CDR1 reads GTSNPN; CDR2 reads SVGIG (reference sequence). The CDR3 reads CALTGANTEAFF. CDR3 DNA: TGTGCCTTAACAGGTGCGAACACTGAAGCTTTCTTT.

The V call is TRBV28, the J call TRBJ1-4; D unclear. This CDR3 is built from 15 residues. Looked up from germline, CDR1 is MDHEN and CDR2 is SYDVKM. Trimming shortened V by 2 bases and J by 0 bases, and 7 bases separated the two germline ends. The CDR3 here is CASSLSGATNEKLFF. CDR3 nucleotides: TGTGCCAGCAGTTTAAGCGGGGCAACTAATGAAAAACTGTTTTTT.

The chain is built from TRBV3-1 (or the pseudogene TRBV3-2) and TRBJ1-5; D possibly corresponds to TRBD1 (5 bases). V was clipped by 4 bases and J by 0 bases, with 10 bases between them. Germline loops: CDR1 LGHDT, CDR2 YNNKEL (reference sequence). The CDR3 has 15 residues. DNA for the CDR3: TGTGCCAGCAGCCCGGGGGGTAGTAGCAATCAGCCCCAGCATTTT. It encodes CASSPGGSSNQPQHF.